This T cell receptor (beta chain) was sequenced during a study of blood T cell repertoires in COVID-19. Study-wide background: Whether acute or convalescent, the COVID-19 samples came from the United States, Italy and Spain. In each case, the material was cDNA or gDNA derived from T cells, B-cell-depleted T cells, or PBMCs.

Patients from Seattle were sampled longitudinally, starting during active infection. This CDR3 region has 13 residues. V was shortened by 5 bases and J by 3 bases, with 7 bases between the two germline ends. To note about this clone: A much bigger clone sits one base away, suggesting this may be a read error.

Authors' analysis steps: Scientists estimated how many nucleated cells there were by amplifying reference gene primers. The method was immunoSEQ multiplex PCR; TCRdb's version includes in-frame clones alone and lacks a portion of them. V, J and clone size reflect that table, while D and trimming were determined from the DNA. The data show about 130,000 clones, about 85% seen once. This sequence was found in a woman at least 80 years old with COVID-19, enrolled during active disease. The V and J genes are TRBV12-3 or TRBV12-4 and TRBJ2-2; possible D gene TRBD1, 5 bases. The material sequenced was peripheral blood. The CDR3 DNA reads as TGTGCCAGCAGTCAAGGGGACACCGGGGAGCTGTTTTTT. It translates to CASSQGDTGELFF.